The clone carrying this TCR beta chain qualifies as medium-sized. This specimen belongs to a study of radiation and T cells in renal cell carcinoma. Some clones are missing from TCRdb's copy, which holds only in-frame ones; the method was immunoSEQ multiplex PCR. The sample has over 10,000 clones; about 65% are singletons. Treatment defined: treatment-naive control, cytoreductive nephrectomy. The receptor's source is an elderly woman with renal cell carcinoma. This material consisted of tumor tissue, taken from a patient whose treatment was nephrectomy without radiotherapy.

CDR3 nucleotide sequence: TGTGCCAGCAGCTCCGGGACTAGCGTGACAGATACGCAGTATTTT. It encodes CASSSGTSVTDTQYF. The chain is built from TRBV7-7 and TRBJ2-3; 10 nucleotides agree with TRBD2. V lost 4 bases and J lost 3; bases outside the gene matches: 4. Germline-derived CDR1 and CDR2 are SSHAT and FNYEAQ (reference sequence). The CDR3 extends over 15 amino acids.